This T cell receptor (beta chain) was profiled in a study of blood T cells in healthy people across ages. On this clonotype: What it binds is not known.

There are 13 residues in the CDR3. Germline assignment: CDR1 MGHRA and CDR2 YSYEKL. Between the trimmed V and J ends, which lost 8 bases and 4 bases, there was a span of 15 bases. Next came a second PCR, run for roughly 6 to 11 cycles, which used a sample-barcoded 5' primer along with a J-beta primer mix. MiXCR was run by TCRdb on the 5' RACE reads, yielding one entry per CDR3 protein. The sample records over a million distinct CDR3 sequences, roughly 64% being singletons. The study's findings and limits: It was found that TCR beta diversity correlated strongly with the percentage of naive T cells.

This sequence was found in a man between 18 and 35 years old in good health. Material for sequencing was blood. The chain uses TRBV4-1 and TRBJ2-7; D tentatively fits TRBD1 or TRBD2 (5 bases each). The CDR3 loop is CASAALGDYEQYF. CDR3 in DNA: TGCGCCAGCGCAGCGCTGGGGGATTACGAGCAGTACTTC.